This is a list of T cell receptor beta chains from one sample in a study of blood T cell repertoires in COVID-19. Sequencing was performed with immunoSEQ multiplex PCR; in TCRdb, only in-frame clones are kept and a portion is missing. The table lists roughly 360,000 clones, more than 70% of them singletons, with approximately 1.2% in the top ten. Source material: PBMCs or T cells enriched from blood (not recorded which). All receptors derive from a man aged 25 to 40 who had recovered from COVID-19. The CDR3 runs from the conserved cysteine through the conserved F or W. The order of the fields is clone size, V gene, D gene, CDR3 length, J gene, CDR3 protein, CDR3 DNA. D genes are given only for firm matches. Some rows mark clone size as missing; the rest say once, few, many or name a class of expanded clone.

.	TRBV4-1	.	16	TRBJ1-2	CASSQDRTAFNYGYTF	TGCGCCAGCAGCCAAGACCGGACAGCCTTTAACTATGGCTACACCTTC
.	TRBV5-4	.	13	TRBJ2-7	CASSLAAGREQYF	TGTGCCAGCAGCTTGGCCGCGGGGCGCGAGCAGTACTTC
.	TRBV5-1	.	14	TRBJ1-2	CASSPEVGFYGYTF	TGCGCCAGCAGCCCGGAGGTCGGTTTCTATGGCTACACCTTC
.	TRBV12-5	.	13	TRBJ2-3	CASVASVADTQYF	TGTGCTAGTGTGGCTAGTGTCGCAGATACGCAGTATTTT
.	TRBV30	.	17	TRBJ1-4	CAWSVTRRGTTNEKLFF	TGTGCCTGGAGTGTAACTCGGAGGGGCACAACTAATGAAAAACTGTTTTTT
.	TRBV4-1	.	16	TRBJ1-4	CASSQSEIATNEKLFF	TGCGCCAGCAGCCAATCGGAGATCGCAACTAATGAAAAACTGTTTTTT
.	TRBV3-1/TRBV3-2	.	15	TRBJ1-2	CASRNQGSLPRSHTF	TGTGCCAGCAGAAATCAAGGTTCGCTCCCGCGGAGTCACACCTTC
.	TRBV27	TRBD1	13	TRBJ1-1	CASSTQQGRMSFF	TGTGCCAGCAGTACTCAACAGGGGAGAATGTCTTTCTTT
.	TRBV4-2	.	14	TRBJ1-2	CASSPTGSNYGYTF	TGTGCCAGCAGCCCAACAGGCAGTAACTATGGCTACACCTTC
few	TRBV5-6	.	17	TRBJ1-1	CASSSRQTIMQSTEAFF	TGTGCCAGCAGCTCCCGGCAGACTATAATGCAATCCACTGAAGCTTTCTTT
.	TRBV13	.	13	TRBJ1-3	CASSLRSGNTIYF	TGTGCCAGCAGCCTCCGTTCTGGAAACACCATATATTTT
.	TRBV7-6	.	14	TRBJ2-5	CASSLASVKETQYF	TGTGCCAGCAGCTTAGCTTCCGTTAAAGAGACCCAGTACTTC
.	TRBV9	TRBD1	14	TRBJ1-5	CASSDRDRFQPQHF	TGTGCCAGCAGCGACCGGGACAGGTTTCAGCCCCAGCATTTT
.	TRBV11-2	TRBD2	16	TRBJ2-2	CASKDKTSGNTGELFF	TGTGCCAGCAAAGATAAAACTAGCGGAAACACCGGGGAGCTGTTTTTT
.	TRBV6-2/TRBV6-3	.	13	TRBJ1-1	CASSYTRGTEAFF	TGTGCCAGCAGTTACACCCGGGGGACTGAAGCTTTCTTT
few	TRBV7-9	.	13	TRBJ1-4	CASSRGTGEKLFF	TGTGCCAGCAGCCGCGGCACCGGCGAAAAACTGTTTTTT
.	TRBV10-3	TRBD1	13	TRBJ1-1	CAITTGVDTEAFF	TGTGCCATCACGACAGGGGTGGACACTGAAGCTTTCTTT
.	TRBV7-2	TRBD2	16	TRBJ2-2	CASSNPGLVGPGELFF	TGTGCCAGCAGCAACCCGGGACTAGTGGGACCCGGGGAGCTGTTTTTT
.	TRBV7-8	TRBD1	15	TRBJ1-3	CASSRGTVSGNTIYF	TGTGCCAGCAGCAGAGGGACAGTCTCTGGAAACACCATATATTTT
.	TRBV9	TRBD1	16	TRBJ1-3	CASSWGQGGSGNTIYF	TGTGCCAGCAGCTGGGGACAGGGGGGATCTGGAAACACCATATATTTT
.	TRBV7-2	TRBD1	17	TRBJ2-2	CASSLGGAGGGTGELFF	TGTGCCAGCAGCTTAGGGGGCGCAGGGGGCGGCACCGGGGAGCTGTTTTTT
.	TRBV27	TRBD1	14	TRBJ2-7	CASSFRRAGGEQYF	TGTGCCAGCAGTTTTAGAAGGGCAGGGGGTGAGCAGTACTTC
once	TRBV7-9	TRBD1	13	TRBJ2-2	CATDRGLTGELFF	TGTGCCACCGACAGGGGGCTAACCGGGGAGCTGTTTTTT